This T cell receptor beta chain comes out of a study of blood T cell repertoires in COVID-19. Study details: Acute and convalescent COVID-19 specimens originated in the United States, Italy and Spain. In each case, the material was cDNA or gDNA derived from T cells, B-cell-depleted T cells, or PBMCs.

The CDR3 runs 16 residues. V was shortened by 2 bases and J by 4 bases, with 17 bases between the two germline ends. CDR1 and CDR2 (germline): ENHRY, SYGVKD. In the original workflow: Estimated nucleated cell counts came from reference gene primer amplification. Libraries were prepared by immunoSEQ multiplex PCR; TCRdb keeps only in-frame clonotypes and omits some of them. That table gives V, J and clone size, and the DNA gave D and trimming. The sample has about 190,000 clones; roughly four fifths are singletons. Material for sequencing was peripheral blood. The receptor was derived from a woman in her forties or fifties with acute or convalescent COVID-19. The gene calls are TRBV10-3 and TRBJ1-1, with D perhaps TRBD1 (5 bases). CDR3 bases: TGTGCCATCAGTGAGGTAGAACCAGGGTCGGCCACTGAAGCTTTCTTT. Its translation: CAISEVEPGSATEAFF.